The T cell receptor beta chain described here comes from a study of T-cell memory formation after mild COVID-19. The germline V gene has CDR1 LNHDA and CDR2 SQIVND (reference sequence). There are 15 residues in the CDR3. Trimming cost V 4 bases and J 6 bases, with 17 bases left between them. Remarks on this clonotype: Its antigen is not identified.

TCRdb redid the calling of the 5' RACE reads with MiXCR, one entry per CDR3 protein. Among some 600,000 distinct CDR3 sequences listed, approximately 15% were seen once. General observations from the study: Clones which contracted sat mainly in CM and EM if CD4+, and in EMRA if CD8+. Contracting clones from day 15 to 85 showed balanced CD4/CD8; later expanders favored CD4+.

The receptor was isolated from an adult woman who had mild COVID-19 (a few samples of this study predate the infection). Cell type and time point are not known. The chain carries TRBV19 and TRBJ2-3; a weak D match, TRBD2 (5 bases). The specimen was PBMCs or a T cell subset sorted from them (not recorded which). CDR3 coding DNA: TGTGCCAGTAGTACCGAAGCTAGCTGGAGGGATACGCAGTATTTT. Translating gives CASSTEASWRDTQYF.